These T cell receptor beta chains were read from a single sample in a study of CD8 T cells in Susac syndrome. TCRdb analysed the immunoSEQ multiplex PCR reads with MiXCR anew, one entry per CDR3 protein. The top ten hold 0.084% of the sample, which has some 150,000 distinct CDR3 sequences, roughly 94% seen once. Sequenced input: CD4+ T cells from PBMCs. The receptor set was obtained from a human donor in good health. Both conserved end residues are part of each CDR3. D genes are given only for firm matches. Where a row states a size, it is once, few, many or the class of an expanded clone; other rows omit it.

clone_size j_call v_call d_call cdr3_aa cdr3_nt
few TRBJ2-5 TRBV5-1 TRBD2 CASSLLAGGPGETQYF TGCGCCAGCAGCTTGTTGGCGGGGGGGCCGGGAGAGACCCAGTACTTC
- TRBJ1-1 TRBV3-1 - CASSQDRAWFSEAFF TGTGCCAGCAGCCAAGACCGCGCGTGGTTCTCTGAAGCTTTCTTT
- TRBJ2-7 TRBV5-1 - CASSLGQGSYEQYF TGTGCCAGCAGTTTAGGGCAAGGATCCTACGAGCAGTACTTC
- TRBJ2-4 TRBV19 TRBD2 CASSSGLAVIKF TGTGCCAGTAGTTCGGGACTAGCCGTAATAAAGTTC
- TRBJ1-5 TRBV30 TRBD1 CAWGRQGYNQPQHF TGTGCCTGGGGACGACAGGGGTATAATCAGCCCCAGCATTTT
- TRBJ1-3 TRBV20-1 - CSARDWQSSGNTIYF TGCAGTGCTAGAGATTGGCAGAGCTCTGGAAACACCATATATTTT
- TRBJ1-1 TRBV4-1 TRBD1 CASRRDRDLFEAFF TGCGCCAGCAGAAGGGACAGGGATCTTTTTGAAGCTTTCTTT
once TRBJ2-3 TRBV7-2 - CASSRQGTTDTQYF TGTGCCAGCAGCCGCCAGGGGACCACAGATACGCAGTATTTT
- TRBJ1-2 TRBV3-1 - CASSQDWGSRYGYTF TGTGCCAGCAGCCAAGATTGGGGGAGTCGGTATGGCTACACCTTC
- TRBJ2-2 TRBV19 TRBD2 CASWLAGANTGELFF TGTGCCAGTTGGTTAGCGGGAGCTAACACCGGGGAGCTGTTTTTT
- TRBJ2-1 TRBV2 - CASSEETFRFF TGTGCCAGCAGTGAAGAGACTTTTCGGTTCTTC
- TRBJ2-6 TRBV5-4 TRBD1 CASSPTPGQGGGANVLTF TGTGCCAGCAGTCCAACTCCGGGACAGGGGGGTGGGGCCAACGTCCTGACTTTC
once TRBJ1-3 TRBV25-1 - CASSASSGNTIYF TGTGCCAGCAGTGCCAGCTCTGGAAACACCATATATTTT
- TRBJ2-5 TRBV20-1 TRBD2 CSAKGLAGEETQYF TGCAGTGCCAAGGGACTAGCGGGCGAAGAGACCCAGTACTTC